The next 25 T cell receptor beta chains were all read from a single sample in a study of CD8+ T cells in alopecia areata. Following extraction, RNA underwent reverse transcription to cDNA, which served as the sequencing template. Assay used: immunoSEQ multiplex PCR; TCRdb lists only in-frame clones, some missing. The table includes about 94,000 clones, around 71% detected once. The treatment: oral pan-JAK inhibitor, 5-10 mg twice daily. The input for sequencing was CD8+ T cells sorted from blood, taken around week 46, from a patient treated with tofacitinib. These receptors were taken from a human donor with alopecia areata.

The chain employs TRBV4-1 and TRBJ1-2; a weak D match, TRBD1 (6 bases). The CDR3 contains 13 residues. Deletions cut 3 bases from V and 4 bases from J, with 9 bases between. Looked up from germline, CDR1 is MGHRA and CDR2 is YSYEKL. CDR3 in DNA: TGCGCCAGCAGCCAGGGACACCCCTATGGCTACACCTTC. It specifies CASSQGHPYGYTF.

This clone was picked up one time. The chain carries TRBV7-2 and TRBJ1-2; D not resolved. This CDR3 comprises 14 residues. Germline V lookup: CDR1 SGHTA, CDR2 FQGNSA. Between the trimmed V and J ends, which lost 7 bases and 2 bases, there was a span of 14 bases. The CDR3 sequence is CASTVAVMNYGYTF. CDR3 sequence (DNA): TGTGCCAGCACCGTCGCGGTGATGAACTATGGCTACACCTTC.

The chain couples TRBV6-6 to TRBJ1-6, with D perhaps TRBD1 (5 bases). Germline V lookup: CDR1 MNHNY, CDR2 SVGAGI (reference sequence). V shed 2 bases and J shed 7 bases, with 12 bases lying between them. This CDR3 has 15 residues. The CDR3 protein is CASSYDAGFNSPLHF. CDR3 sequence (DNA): TGTGCCAGCAGTTACGACGCAGGGTTCAATTCACCCCTCCACTTT.

CDR3 nucleotide sequence: TGTGCCAGCAGCTACGAACCCTCGAATCACTACGAGCAGTACTTC. As protein: CASSYEPSNHYEQYF. The chain carries TRBV11-2 and TRBJ2-7; D gene unclear. Trimming took 4 bases from V and 3 from J, leaving 16 bases between them. Germline CDR1 and CDR2: SGHAT and FQNNGV. The CDR3 extends over 15 amino acids.

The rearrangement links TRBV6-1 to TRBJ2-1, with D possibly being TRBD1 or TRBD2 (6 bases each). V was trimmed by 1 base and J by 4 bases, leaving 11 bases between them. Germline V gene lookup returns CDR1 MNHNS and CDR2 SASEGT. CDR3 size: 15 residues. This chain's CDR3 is CASSEGRGAYNEQFF. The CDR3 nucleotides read TGTGCCAGCAGTGAAGGAAGGGGGGCATACAATGAGCAGTTCTTC.

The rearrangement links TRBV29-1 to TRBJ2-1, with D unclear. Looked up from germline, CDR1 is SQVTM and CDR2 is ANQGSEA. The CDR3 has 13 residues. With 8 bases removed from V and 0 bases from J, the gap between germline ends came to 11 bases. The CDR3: CSLGRGSYNEQFF. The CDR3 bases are TGCAGCTTGGGCAGAGGCTCCTACAATGAGCAGTTCTTC.

CDR3 bases: TGTGCCAGCCTCAGTGCGGGGGGAGACCGCACAGATACGCAGTATTTT. Protein: CASLSAGGDRTDTQYF. The chain couples TRBV6-6 to TRBJ2-3, with 8 positions matching TRBD2. The CDR3 spans 16 residues. Germline V gene data show CDR1 as MNHNY and CDR2 as SVGAGI (reference sequence). With V trimmed by 8 bases and J by 1 base, 11 bases remained unmatched.

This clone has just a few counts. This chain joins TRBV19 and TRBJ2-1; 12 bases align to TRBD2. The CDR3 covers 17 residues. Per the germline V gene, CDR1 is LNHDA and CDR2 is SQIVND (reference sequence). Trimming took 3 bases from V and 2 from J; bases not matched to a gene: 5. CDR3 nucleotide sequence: TGTGCCAGTAGTATCCTCCTAGCGGGGGGGGCCTACAATGAGCAGTTCTTC. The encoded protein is CASSILLAGGAYNEQFF.

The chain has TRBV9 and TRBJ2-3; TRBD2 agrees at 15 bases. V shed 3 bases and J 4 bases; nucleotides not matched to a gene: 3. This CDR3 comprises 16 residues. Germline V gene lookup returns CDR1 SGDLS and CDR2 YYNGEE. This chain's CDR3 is CASSGTSGGASDTQYF. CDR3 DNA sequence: TGTGCCAGCAGCGGGACTAGCGGGGGGGCATCAGATACGCAGTATTTT.

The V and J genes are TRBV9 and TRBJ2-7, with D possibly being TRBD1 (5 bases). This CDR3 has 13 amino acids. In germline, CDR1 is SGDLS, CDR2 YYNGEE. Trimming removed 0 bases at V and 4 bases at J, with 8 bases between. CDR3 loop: CASSVGAGYEQYF. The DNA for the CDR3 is TGTGCCAGCAGCGTAGGGGCAGGGTACGAGCAGTACTTC.

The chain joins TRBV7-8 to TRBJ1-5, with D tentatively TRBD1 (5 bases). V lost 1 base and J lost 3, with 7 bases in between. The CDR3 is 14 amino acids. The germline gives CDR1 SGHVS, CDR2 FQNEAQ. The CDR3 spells CASSLEGSNQPQHF. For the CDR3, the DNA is TGTGCCAGCAGCTTAGAGGGGTCCAATCAGCCCCAGCATTTT.

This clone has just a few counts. The DNA for the CDR3 is TGTGCCAGCAGCTTTAGGTTCCACGACGAGCAGTACTTC. Its protein product is CASSFRFHDEQYF. The chain couples TRBV7-2 to TRBJ2-7; unclear D gene. V lost 3 bases to trimming and J lost 5 bases, with 11 bases between them. Germline lookup yields CDR1 SGHTA and CDR2 FQGNSA. The CDR3 totals 13 residues.

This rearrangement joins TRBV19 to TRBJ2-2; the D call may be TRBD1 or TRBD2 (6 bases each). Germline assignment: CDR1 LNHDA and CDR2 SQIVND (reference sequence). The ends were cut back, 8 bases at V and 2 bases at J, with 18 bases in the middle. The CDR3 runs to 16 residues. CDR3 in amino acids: CASLGRDKPNTGELFF. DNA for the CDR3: TGTGCCAGTCTTGGGCGGGACAAACCCAACACCGGGGAGCTGTTTTTT.

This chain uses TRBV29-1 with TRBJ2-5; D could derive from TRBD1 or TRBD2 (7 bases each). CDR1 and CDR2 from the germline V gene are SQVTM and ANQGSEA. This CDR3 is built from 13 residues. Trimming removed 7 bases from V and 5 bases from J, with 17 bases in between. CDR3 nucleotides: TGCAGCGCATTGACAGGGCGGGAGGAGACCCAGTACTTC. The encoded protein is CSALTGREETQYF.

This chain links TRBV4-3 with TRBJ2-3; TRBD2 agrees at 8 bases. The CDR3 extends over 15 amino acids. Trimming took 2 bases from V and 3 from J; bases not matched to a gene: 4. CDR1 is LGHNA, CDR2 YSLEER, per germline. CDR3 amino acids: CASSQKSGGTDTQYF. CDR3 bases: TGCGCCAGCAGCCAAAAAAGCGGGGGAACAGATACGCAGTATTTT.

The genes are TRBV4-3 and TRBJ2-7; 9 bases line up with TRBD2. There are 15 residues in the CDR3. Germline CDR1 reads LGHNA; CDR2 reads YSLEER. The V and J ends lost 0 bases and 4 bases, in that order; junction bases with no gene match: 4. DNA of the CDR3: TGCGCCAGCAGCCAAGAAGCGGGGGGTGCATACGAGCAGTACTTC. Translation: CASSQEAGGAYEQYF.

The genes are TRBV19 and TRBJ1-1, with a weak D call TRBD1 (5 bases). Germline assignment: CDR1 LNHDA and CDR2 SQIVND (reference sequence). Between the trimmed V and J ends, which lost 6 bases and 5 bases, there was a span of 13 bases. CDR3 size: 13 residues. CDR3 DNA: TGTGCCAGTAGCCCGGGACCTTTTACTGAAGCTTTCTTT. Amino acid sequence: CASSPGPFTEAFF. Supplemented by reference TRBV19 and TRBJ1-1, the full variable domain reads DGGITQSPKYLFRKEGQNVTLSCEQNLNHDAMYWYRQDPGQGLRLIYYSQIVNDFQKGDIAEGYSVSREKKESFPLTVTSAQKNPTAFYLCASSPGPFTEAFFGQGTRLTVV.

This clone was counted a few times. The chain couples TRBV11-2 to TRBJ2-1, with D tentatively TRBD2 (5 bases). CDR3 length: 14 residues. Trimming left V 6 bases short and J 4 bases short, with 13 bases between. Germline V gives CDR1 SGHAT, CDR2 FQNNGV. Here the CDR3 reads CASSRPGIYNEQFF. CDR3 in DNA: TGTGCCAGCAGTCGACCGGGGATTTACAATGAGCAGTTCTTC.

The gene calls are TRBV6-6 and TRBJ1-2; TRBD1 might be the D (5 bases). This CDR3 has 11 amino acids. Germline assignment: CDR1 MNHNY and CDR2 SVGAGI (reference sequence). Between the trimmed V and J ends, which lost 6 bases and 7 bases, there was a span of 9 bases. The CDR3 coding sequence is TGTGCCAGCAGGGACATAACTGGCTACACCTTC. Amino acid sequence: CASRDITGYTF.

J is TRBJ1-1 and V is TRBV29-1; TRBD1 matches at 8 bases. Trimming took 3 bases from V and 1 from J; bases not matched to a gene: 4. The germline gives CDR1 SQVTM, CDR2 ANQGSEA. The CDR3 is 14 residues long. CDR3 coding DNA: TGCAGCGTTGATTTGGGACAGGCGAACACTGAAGCTTTCTTT. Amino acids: CSVDLGQANTEAFF.

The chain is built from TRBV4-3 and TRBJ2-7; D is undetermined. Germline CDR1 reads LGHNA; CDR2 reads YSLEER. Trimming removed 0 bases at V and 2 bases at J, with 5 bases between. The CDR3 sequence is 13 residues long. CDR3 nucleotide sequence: TGCGCCAGCAGCCAAGATGAGGCCTACGAGCAGTACTTC. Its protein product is CASSQDEAYEQYF.

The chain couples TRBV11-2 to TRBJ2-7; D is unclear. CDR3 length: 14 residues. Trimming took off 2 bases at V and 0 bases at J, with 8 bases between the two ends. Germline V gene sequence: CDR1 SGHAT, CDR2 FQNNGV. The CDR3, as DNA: TGTGCCAGCAGCTTACAAGGGCCCTCCTACGAGCAGTACTTC. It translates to CASSLQGPSYEQYF.

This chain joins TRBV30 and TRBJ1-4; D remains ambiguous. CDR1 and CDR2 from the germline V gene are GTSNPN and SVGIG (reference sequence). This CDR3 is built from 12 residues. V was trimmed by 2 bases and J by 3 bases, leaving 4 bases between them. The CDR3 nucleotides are TGTGCCTGGAGTTCTTCTAATGAAAAACTGTTTTTT. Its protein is CAWSSSNEKLFF.

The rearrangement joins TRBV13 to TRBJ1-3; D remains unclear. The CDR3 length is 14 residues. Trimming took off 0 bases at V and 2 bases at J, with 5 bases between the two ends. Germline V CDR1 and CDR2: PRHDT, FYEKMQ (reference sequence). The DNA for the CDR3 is TGTGCCAGCAGCTTAGGAACAGCTGGAAACACCATATATTTT. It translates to CASSLGTAGNTIYF.

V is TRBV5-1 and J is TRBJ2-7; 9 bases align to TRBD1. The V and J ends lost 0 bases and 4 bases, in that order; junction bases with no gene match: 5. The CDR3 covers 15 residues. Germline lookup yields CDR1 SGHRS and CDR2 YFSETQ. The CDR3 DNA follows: TGCGCCAGCAGCTTGGACAGGGGGCAAGGGTACGAGCAGTACTTC. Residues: CASSLDRGQGYEQYF.